Following are 5 T cell receptor beta chains from one sample sequenced in a study of T cell changes during pregnancy in multiple sclerosis. The repertoire was sequenced with immunoSEQ multiplex PCR; TCRdb's copy has only in-frame clones and lacks some. The sample yields 35,000 to 40,000 clones, 92% seen once. Sequencing used CD8+ T cells from peripheral blood mononuclear cells, obtained in the third trimester of pregnancy. These receptors were taken from a female donor with multiple sclerosis, enrolled in a pregnancy study.

DNA of the CDR3: TGTGCCAGCAGCGGACAGGGGTACGAGCAGTACTTC. Its protein product is CASSGQGYEQYF. The genes are TRBV11-3 and TRBJ2-7, with 9 bases fitting TRBD1. The germline gives CDR1 SGHNT, CDR2 YENEEA. Trimming cost V 5 bases and J 4 bases; bases outside gene matches: 0. The CDR3 contains 12 residues.

The J gene is TRBJ2-5, the V gene TRBV29-1; maybe TRBD1 (6 bases). The CDR3 has 12 residues. CDR1 and CDR2 (germline): SQVTM, ANQGSEA. The germline V and J ends were trimmed by 7 bases and 2 bases, with 11 bases remaining between them. The CDR3 DNA follows: TGCAGCGCCCGAGGACAGCAAGAGACCCAGTACTTC. It is translated as CSARGQQETQYF. The complete variable domain, with remaining parts taken from reference TRBV29-1 and TRBJ2-5, reads SAVISQKPSRDICQRGTSLTIQCQVDSQVTMMFWYRQQPGQSLTLIATANQGSEATYESGFVIDKFPISRPNLTFSTLTVSNMSPEDSSIYLCSARGQQETQYFGPGTRLLVL.

The chain couples TRBV6-6 to TRBJ1-1; 8 nucleotides match TRBD1. Germline V lookup: CDR1 MNHNY, CDR2 SVGAGI (reference sequence). CDR3 length: 13 amino acids. V lost 2 bases, J lost 5 bases, and 1 base stayed unmatched. CDR3 residues: CASSYTGGTEAFF. The CDR3 DNA follows: TGTGCCAGCAGTTACACAGGGGGGACTGAAGCTTTCTTT.

V gene TRBV29-1 combines with J gene TRBJ2-7; 10 nucleotides agree with TRBD2. The CDR3 consists of 15 residues. CDR1 is SQVTM, CDR2 ANQGSEA, per germline. The ends lost 3 bases at V and 5 bases at J; junction bases unmatched: 10. The CDR3 here is CSVELAGVVSDEQYF. CDR3 bases: TGCAGCGTTGAGCTAGCGGGAGTGGTGTCAGACGAGCAGTACTTC.

The CDR3 nucleotides are TGCGCCAGCAGCCAAGAGACTATAGCAGGCACGAACACTGAAGCTTTCTTT. Amino acid sequence: CASSQETIAGTNTEAFF. This sequence joins TRBV4-3 and TRBJ1-1; no definite D call. CDR3 length equals 17 residues. From germline, CDR1 is LGHNA and CDR2 YSLEER. Trimming cost V 0 bases and J 1 base, with 15 bases left between them.